Listed here are 13 T cell receptor beta chains from one sample, sequenced in a study of control samples from healthy donors and cancer patients. The data were produced by immunoSEQ multiplex PCR, yet TCRdb's version contains in-frame clones alone and is incomplete. The sample shows roughly 130,000 clones, approximately 90% of them seen only once. Sequencing used blood. The origin of the receptors is a man aged 18 to 29 in good health.

As to this clone: One end of the junction varies from germline; a read error may be responsible. Other DNA sequences within the sample encode an identical CDR3. The V and J genes are TRBV6-5 and TRBJ1-3, with 8 positions matching TRBD1. Germline CDR1 reads MNHEY; CDR2 reads SVGAGI. The CDR3 length is 14 residues. CDR3 nucleotide sequence: TGTGCTAGCAGTTACCGGGACAGGCAGGGCACCATATATTTT. It is translated as CASSYRDRQGTIYF.

The chain has TRBV18 and TRBJ2-3; 10 bases align to TRBD2. Germline loops: CDR1 KGHSH, CDR2 LQKENI. Losses at the gene ends were 4 bases for V and 4 bases for J; bases not matched to a gene: 8. The CDR3 extends over 16 amino acids. CDR3 in amino acids: CASSRVASGGPDTQYF. Here the CDR3 DNA reads TGTGCCAGCTCACGGGTCGCTAGCGGGGGACCAGATACGCAGTATTTT.

This clone was counted once. The V and J genes are TRBV5-6 and TRBJ1-2, with D possibly TRBD1 on 6 matching bases. CDR3 length: 16 amino acids. V was shortened by 3 bases and J by 1 base, with 16 bases between the two germline ends. CDR1 and CDR2 (germline): SGHDT, YYEEEE. DNA for the CDR3: TGTGCCAGCAGCTCAGACCACAGGGTCTTTAACTATGGCTACACCTTC. Encoded protein: CASSSDHRVFNYGYTF.

V and J are TRBV10-3 and TRBJ2-2, with 7 bases fitting TRBD1. With 8 bases clipped from V and 6 bases from J, the junction kept 9 bases outside the gene matches. CDR3 length: 14 amino acids. Germline-derived CDR1 and CDR2 are ENHRY and SYGVKD. The CDR3 nucleotides are TGTGCCATCGACCGACAGGGTTTGGCCGGGGAGCTGTTTTTT. Its translation is CAIDRQGLAGELFF.

The rearrangement uses TRBV29-1 and TRBJ2-3, with D perhaps matching TRBD1 or TRBD2 (5 bases each). The CDR3 totals 15 residues. Trimming took off 4 bases at V and 0 bases at J, with 14 bases between the two ends. In germline, CDR1 is SQVTM, CDR2 ANQGSEA. In DNA, the CDR3 is TGCAGCGTTGTGGGGGACCCTTCTAGCACAGATACGCAGTATTTT. This encodes CSVVGDPSSTDTQYF.

V is TRBV4-1 and J is TRBJ2-5; 10 nucleotides agree with TRBD2. The CDR3 covers 17 residues. V lost 4 bases, J lost 3 bases, and 11 bases stayed unmatched. Germline V gene lookup returns CDR1 MGHRA and CDR2 YSYEKL. The CDR3, as DNA: TGCGCCAGCAGCCTCTTCACCCGGCTAGCGGGAGAAGAGACCCAGTACTTC. It yields the protein CASSLFTRLAGEETQYF.

V gene TRBV9 combines with J gene TRBJ2-1, with unresolved D. CDR1 SGDLS and CDR2 YYNGEE come from the germline V gene. Trimming pared 4 bases from V and 5 bases from J, leaving 16 bases between. The CDR3 runs 15 residues. CDR3 protein: CASSLVGRADNEQFF. CDR3 nucleotide sequence: TGTGCCAGCAGCCTCGTTGGACGGGCGGACAATGAGCAGTTCTTC.

This clone has more than one count but fewer than ten. The chain employs TRBV6-4 and TRBJ2-1, with TRBD1 matching 11 bases. The CDR3 runs 16 residues. With 0 bases clipped from V and 9 bases from J, the junction kept 7 bases outside the gene matches. CDR1 MRHNA and CDR2 SNTAGT come from the germline V gene. In DNA form, the CDR3 reads TGTGCCAGCAGTGACTCGGGACAGGGGGACAGGGGTGAGCAGTTCTTC. Amino acids: CASSDSGQGDRGEQFF.

This chain links TRBV15 with TRBJ1-4, with D uncertain. Germline-derived CDR1 and CDR2 are LNHNV and YYDKDF (reference sequence). The CDR3 is 14 residues long. V lost 2 bases and J 7 bases, leaving 11 bases between the germline ends. CDR3 in DNA: TGTGCCACCAGCAGATTGGCCTTTGCTGAAAAACTGTTTTTT. It yields the protein CATSRLAFAEKLFF.

V gene TRBV6-1 combines with J gene TRBJ1-1, with 9 bases identical to TRBD1. The CDR3 runs to 17 residues. Germline CDR1 is MNHNS and CDR2 is SASEGT. V shed 2 bases, J shed 0 bases, and the junction held 7 bases outside the gene matches. The DNA for the CDR3 is TGTGCCAGCAGTGAATCTGAGACAGGGGGGATGAACACTGAAGCTTTCTTT. This translates into CASSESETGGMNTEAFF.

The chain carries TRBV10-3 and TRBJ1-2; D may be TRBD1 (6 bases). This CDR3 is built from 12 residues. The V gene's germline CDR1 is ENHRY and CDR2 SYGVKD. V shed 10 bases and J shed 4 bases, with 13 bases lying between them. The DNA of the CDR3 is TGTGCCACAGGGGACCTCCCCTATGGCTACACCTTC. It yields the protein CATGDLPYGYTF.

The chain recombines TRBV7-9 with TRBJ1-2; 7 bases fit TRBD1. After removal of 6 bases from V and 4 bases from J, the junction contained 11 bases not matched to a gene. The CDR3 covers 15 residues. Germline-derived CDR1 and CDR2 are SEHNR and FQNEAQ (reference sequence). CDR3 amino acids: CASRQPGQRSYGYTF. For the CDR3, the DNA is TGTGCCAGCAGACAACCGGGACAGAGAAGCTATGGCTACACCTTC.

This clone was detected a few times. The V and J genes are TRBV7-9 and TRBJ1-6; TRBD1 matches at 9 bases. Germline lookup yields CDR1 SEHNR and CDR2 FQNEAQ (reference sequence). Germline trimming cut 5 bases from V and 9 bases from J; bases unmatched to any gene: 14. The CDR3 extends over 17 amino acids. CDR3 loop: CASSVQGAQGLGSPLHF. Here the CDR3 DNA reads TGTGCCAGCAGCGTACAGGGGGCGCAAGGATTGGGTTCACCCCTCCACTTT. The variable domain in full, completed from reference TRBV7-9 and TRBJ1-6, reads DTGVSQNPRHKITKRGQNVTFRCDPISEHNRLYWYRQTLGQGPEFLTYFQNEAQLEKSRLLSDRFSAERPKGSFSTLEIQRTEQGDSAMYLCASSVQGAQGLGSPLHFGNGTRLTVT.